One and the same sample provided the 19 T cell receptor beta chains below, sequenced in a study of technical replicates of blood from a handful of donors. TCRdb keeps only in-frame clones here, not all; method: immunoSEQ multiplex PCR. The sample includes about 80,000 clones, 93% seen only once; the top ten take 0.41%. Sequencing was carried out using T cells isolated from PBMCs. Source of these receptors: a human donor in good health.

CDR3 sequence (DNA): TGTGCCAGCAGCACGGGATGGGGGGGGGTGAACACTGAAGCTTTCTTT. Translation gives CASSTGWGGVNTEAFF. The rearrangement links TRBV9 to TRBJ1-1; perhaps TRBD1 as D (5 bases). Germline V lookup: CDR1 SGDLS, CDR2 YYNGEE. The CDR3 is 16 amino acids. Trimming stripped 4 bases from V and 0 bases from J, with 16 bases between.

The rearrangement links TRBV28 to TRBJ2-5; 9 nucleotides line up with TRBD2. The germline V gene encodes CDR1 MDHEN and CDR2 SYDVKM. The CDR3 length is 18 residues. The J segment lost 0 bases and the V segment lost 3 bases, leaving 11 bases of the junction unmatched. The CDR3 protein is CASSFAIRLAEYQETQYF. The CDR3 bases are TGTGCCAGCAGTTTCGCTATTAGACTAGCGGAGTACCAAGAGACCCAGTACTTC.

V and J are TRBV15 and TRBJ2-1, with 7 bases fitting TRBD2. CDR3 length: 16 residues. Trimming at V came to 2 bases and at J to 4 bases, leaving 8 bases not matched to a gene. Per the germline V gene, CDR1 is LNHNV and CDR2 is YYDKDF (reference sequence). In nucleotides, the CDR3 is TGTGCCACCAGCAGACCCCTGGCGGGAGCTTACAATGAGCAGTTCTTC. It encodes CATSRPLAGAYNEQFF. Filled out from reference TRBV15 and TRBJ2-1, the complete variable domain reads DAMVIQNPRYQVTQFGKPVTLSCSQTLNHNVMYWYQQKSSQAPKLLFHYYDKDFNNEADTPDNFQSRRPNTSFCFLDIRSPGLGDTAMYLCATSRPLAGAYNEQFFGPGTRLTVL.

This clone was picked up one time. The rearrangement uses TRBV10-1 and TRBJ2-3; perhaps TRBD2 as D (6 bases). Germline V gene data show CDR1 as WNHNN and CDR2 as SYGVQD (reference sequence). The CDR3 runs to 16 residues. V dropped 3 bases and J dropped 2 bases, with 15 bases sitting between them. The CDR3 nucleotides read TGCGCCAGCAGTGAAATGCGGGACGTAGACACAGATACGCAGTATTTT. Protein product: CASSEMRDVDTDTQYF.

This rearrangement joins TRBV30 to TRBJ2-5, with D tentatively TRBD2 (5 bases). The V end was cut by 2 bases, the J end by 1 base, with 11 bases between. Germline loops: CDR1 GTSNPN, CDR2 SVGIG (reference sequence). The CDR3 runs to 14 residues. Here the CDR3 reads CAWSLDFSQETQYF. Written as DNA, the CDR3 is TGTGCCTGGAGTTTGGACTTCTCCCAAGAGACCCAGTACTTC. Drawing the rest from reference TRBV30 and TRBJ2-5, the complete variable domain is SQTIHQWPATLVQPVGSPLSLECTVEGTSNPNLYWYRQAAGRGLQLLFYSVGIGQISSEVPQNLSASRPQDRQFILSSKKLLLSDSGFYLCAWSLDFSQETQYFGPGTRLLVL.

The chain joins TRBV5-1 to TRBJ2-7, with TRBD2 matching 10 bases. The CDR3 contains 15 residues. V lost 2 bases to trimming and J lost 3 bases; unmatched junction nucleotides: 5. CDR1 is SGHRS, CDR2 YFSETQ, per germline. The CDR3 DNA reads TGCGCCAGCAGCTTCCTATCTAGCGGGAGCTACGAGCAGTACTTC. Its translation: CASSFLSSGSYEQYF.

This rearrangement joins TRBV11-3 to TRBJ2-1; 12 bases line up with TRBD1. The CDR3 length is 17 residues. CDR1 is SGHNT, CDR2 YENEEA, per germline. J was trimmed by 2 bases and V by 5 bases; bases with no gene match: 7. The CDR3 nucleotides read TGTGCCAGCAGCCCGGGACAGGGGGCGAAGACCTACAATGAGCAGTTCTTC. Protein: CASSPGQGAKTYNEQFF.

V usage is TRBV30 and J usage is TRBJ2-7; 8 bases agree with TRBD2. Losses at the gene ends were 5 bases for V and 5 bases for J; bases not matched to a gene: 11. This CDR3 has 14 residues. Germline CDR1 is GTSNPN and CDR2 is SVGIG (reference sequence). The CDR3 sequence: CAWGRGLAVDEQYF. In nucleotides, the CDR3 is TGTGCCTGGGGCCGTGGACTAGCTGTAGACGAGCAGTACTTC.

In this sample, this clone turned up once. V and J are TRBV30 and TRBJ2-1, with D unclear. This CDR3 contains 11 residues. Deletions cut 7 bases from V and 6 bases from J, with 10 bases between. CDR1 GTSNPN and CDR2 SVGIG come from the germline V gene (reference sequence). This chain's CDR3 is CALEIVNEQFF. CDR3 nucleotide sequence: TGTGCCTTAGAAATAGTCAATGAGCAGTTCTTC.

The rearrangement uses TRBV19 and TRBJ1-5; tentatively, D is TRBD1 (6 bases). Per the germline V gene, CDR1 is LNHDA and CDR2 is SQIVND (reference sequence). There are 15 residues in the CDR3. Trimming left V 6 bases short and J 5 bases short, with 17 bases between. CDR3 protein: CASRRVSGGYQPQHF. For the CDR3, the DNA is TGTGCCAGTAGGAGGGTTTCGGGGGGCTATCAGCCCCAGCATTTT.

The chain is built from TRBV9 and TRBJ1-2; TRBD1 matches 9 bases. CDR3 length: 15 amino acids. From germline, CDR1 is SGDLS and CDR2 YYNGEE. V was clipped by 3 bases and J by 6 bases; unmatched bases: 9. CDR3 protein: CASSETGGEWNGYTF. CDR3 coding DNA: TGTGCCAGCAGCGAGACAGGGGGGGAGTGGAATGGCTACACCTTC. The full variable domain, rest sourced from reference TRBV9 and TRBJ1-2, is DSGVTQTPKHLITATGQRVTLRCSPRSGDLSVYWYQQSLDQGLQFLIQYYNGEERAKGNILERFSAQQFPDLHSELNLSSLELGDSALYFCASSETGGEWNGYTFGSGTRLTVV.

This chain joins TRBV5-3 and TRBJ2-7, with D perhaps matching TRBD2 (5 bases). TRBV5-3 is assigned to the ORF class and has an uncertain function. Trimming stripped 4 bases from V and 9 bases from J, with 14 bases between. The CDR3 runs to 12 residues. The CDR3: CARSPDWLGQYF. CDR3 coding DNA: TGTGCCAGAAGCCCGGACTGGCTCGGGCAGTACTTC.

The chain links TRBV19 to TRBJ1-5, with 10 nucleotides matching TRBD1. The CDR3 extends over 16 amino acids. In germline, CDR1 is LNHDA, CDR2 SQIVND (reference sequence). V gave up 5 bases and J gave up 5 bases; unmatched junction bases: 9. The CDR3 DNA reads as TGTGCCAGTAGTTCGCACTCCGGGACAGGGGATCAGCCCCAGCATTTT. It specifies CASSSHSGTGDQPQHF.

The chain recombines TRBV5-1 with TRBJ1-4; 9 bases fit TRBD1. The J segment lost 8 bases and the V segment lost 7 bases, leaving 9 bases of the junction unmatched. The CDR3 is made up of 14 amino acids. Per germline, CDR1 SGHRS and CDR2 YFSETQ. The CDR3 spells CASARDRVGEKLFF. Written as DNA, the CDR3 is TGCGCCAGCGCCCGGGACAGGGTGGGGGAAAAACTGTTTTTT. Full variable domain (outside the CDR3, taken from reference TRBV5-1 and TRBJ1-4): KAGVTQTPRYLIKTRGQQVTLSCSPISGHRSVSWYQQTPGQGLQFLFEYFSETQRNKGNFPGRFSGRQFSNSRSEMNVSTLELGDSALYLCASARDRVGEKLFFGSGTQLSVL.

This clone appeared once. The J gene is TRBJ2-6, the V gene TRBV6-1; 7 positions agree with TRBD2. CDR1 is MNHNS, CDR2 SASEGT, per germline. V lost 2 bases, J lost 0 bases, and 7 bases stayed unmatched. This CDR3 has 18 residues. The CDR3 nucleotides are TGTGCCAGCAGTGAATTTACGGGACTAAGCTCTGGGGCCAACGTCCTGACTTTC. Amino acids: CASSEFTGLSSGANVLTF.

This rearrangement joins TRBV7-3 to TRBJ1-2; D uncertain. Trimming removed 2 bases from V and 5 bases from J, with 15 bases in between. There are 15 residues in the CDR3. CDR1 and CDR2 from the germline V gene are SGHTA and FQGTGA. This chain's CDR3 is CASSLAQSNFYGYTF. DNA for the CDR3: TGTGCCAGCAGCTTAGCCCAATCGAACTTTTATGGCTACACCTTC.

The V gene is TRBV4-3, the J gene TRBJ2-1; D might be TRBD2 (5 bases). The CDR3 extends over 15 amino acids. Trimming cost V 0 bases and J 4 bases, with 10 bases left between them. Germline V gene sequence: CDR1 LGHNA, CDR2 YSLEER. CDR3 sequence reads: CASSQEERQYNEQFF. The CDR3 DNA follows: TGCGCCAGCAGCCAAGAGGAGCGGCAGTACAATGAGCAGTTCTTC.

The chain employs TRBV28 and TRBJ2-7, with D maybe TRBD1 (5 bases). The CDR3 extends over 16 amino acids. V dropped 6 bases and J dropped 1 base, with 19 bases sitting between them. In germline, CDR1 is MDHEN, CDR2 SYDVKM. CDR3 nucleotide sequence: TGTGCCAGCAGCCCGCCGATACAAGGGGAATCCTACGAGCAGTACTTC. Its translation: CASSPPIQGESYEQYF.

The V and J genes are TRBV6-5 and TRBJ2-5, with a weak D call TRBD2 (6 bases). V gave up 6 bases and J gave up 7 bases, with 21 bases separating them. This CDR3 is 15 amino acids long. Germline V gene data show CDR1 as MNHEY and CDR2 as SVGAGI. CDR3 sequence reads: CASRPPGTGLMTQYF. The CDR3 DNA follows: TGTGCCAGCAGACCTCCCGGGACTGGGCTTATGACCCAGTACTTC.